This T cell receptor beta chain was retrieved from a study of cytomegalovirus exposure and HLA in healthy donors. J gave up 2 bases and V 8 bases, and 7 bases lay outside the gene matches. Germline CDR1 and CDR2: SNHLY and FYNNEI. The CDR3 consists of 17 residues. The study ran its PCR with 60 Vbeta and 13 Jbeta primers. Assay used: immunoSEQ multiplex PCR; TCRdb lists only in-frame clones, some missing. The listing contains some 200,000 clones. On this clone itself: Its antigen is unknown.

Study-level points and caveats: Earlier analysis yielded a pattern in which most TCR beta V segments were productive about 87% or about 30% of the time. Researchers reported in a later analysis that a missense DCLRE1C variant was tied to TCR beta V- and J-gene trimming.

This clonotype originated in a girl under 10 years old in good health and CMV-seropositive. The chain uses TRBV2 and TRBJ2-6; 12 nucleotides align to TRBD2. The sample comprised PBMCs. The CDR3 here is CASGGLAGQPGANVLTF. The CDR3 region has the DNA TGTGCCAGCGGCGGACTAGCGGGGCAGCCTGGGGCCAACGTCCTGACTTTC. Based on the CDR3 plus reference TRBV2 and TRBJ2-6, the full variable domain is EPEVTQTPSHQVTQMGQEVILRCVPISNHLYFYWYRQILGQKVEFLVSFYNNEISEKSEIFDDQFSVERPDGSNFTLKIRSTKLEDSAMYFCASGGLAGQPGANVLTFGAGSRLTVL.